This TCR beta chain derives from a study of metastatic and nonmetastatic thyroid tumors. Germline assignment: CDR1 MNHNS and CDR2 SASEGT. This CDR3 contains 16 residues. V gave up 6 bases and J gave up 6 bases, with 21 bases separating them. With MiXCR, TCRdb called clones anew from the PCR reads. This sample has tens of thousands of clones, with about 17% found just once. Treatment of any kind had been given to no patient before thyroid surgery. This clone has at least ten counts. This TCR was sampled from a female donor with papillary thyroid cancer or a benign thyroid nodule (not recorded which). Some clones in this sample may be carry-over from other donors' samples. The chain has TRBV6-1 and TRBJ1-5, with D perhaps matching TRBD1 (5 bases). The source material was blood. For the CDR3, the DNA is TGTGCCAGCAGGTCAAGGGTAGGGACCGCGGGTCAGCCCCAGCATTTT. It encodes CASRSRVGTAGQPQHF.